This T cell receptor (beta chain) was recorded in a study of CD8+CD57+ T cells in acquired aplastic anemia (dated by TCRdb to between 2018 and 2020). In the study overall: DNA extracted from sorted CD4+ and CD8+ cells had a mean of about 3 ug, with a range of about 0.18 to 27.4 ug. CD8+CD57+ expansion was defined as a frequency above the mean frequency observed in healthy subjects.

What the research found in general, with its limitations: Around 27 CD8+ CDR3 sequences were shared between patients and controls but appeared highly expressed in patients and within their immunodominant clones. CD8+ Simpson's diversity did not differ significantly between patients and healthy controls (P=0.060).

Flow cytometry had shown CD8+CD57+ cell expansion in the patients selected for sequencing. Every patient had severe acquired aplastic anemia, diagnosed using the International Study of Aplastic Anemia and Agranulocytosis and Camitta criteria. No patient had received any therapy when blood was sampled. In the study, sorted CD4+ and CD8+ blood T cells from patients with severe aplastic anemia and from healthy subjects underwent deep sequencing of TCR repertoires. In the USA, patient enrollment took place under clinicaltrials.gov protocols 00001620, 01623167, 00001397, 00071045, 00081523 and 00961064. Ficoll-Paque density gradient centrifugation was used to isolate peripheral blood mononuclear cells. Before DNA extraction, CD4+ and CD8+ T cells were sorted by FACS or by magnetic beads. The junction shows trimming of 3 bases on V and 1 base on J, plus 9 bases between the germline ends. Via the germline V gene, CDR1 is LGHNA and CDR2 YSLEER. The CDR3 sequence holds 14 residues, the cysteine and phenylalanine included. Kept here is only the CDR3 DNA, which spans 42 bases and is read in frame from base 1.

As to this clonotype: Its antigen is unknown. No base qualities exist here, and no much larger clone lies one base off it.

Genomic DNA served as template for TCR beta VDJ combination and CDR3 sequence profiling. An Illumina HiSeq 2000 was the platform used for TCR repertoire sequencing. As for how the authors treated the data: TRBV/TRBJ rearrangement plots, CDR3 size and DJ length profiles, and Simpson's diversity index were used to evaluate the repertoires. Whichever DNA sequence was most abundant in the deep sequencing data was defined as the immunodominant clone. CDR3 amino acid sequences were screened for sharing across subjects and were compared with published repertoires and the VDJdb database. TCRdb ran its own pipeline on the public reads, namely fastp trimming at Q25 and MiXCR clone calling, and kept in-frame beta chains. Rows with a matching CDR3 protein are joined into one entry that keeps the most common DNA and genes. In this record, the V and J calls reflect TCRdb's handling and not the investigators' own analysis. For this sample there are 200,000 to 300,000 distinct CDR3 sequences; around 82% appear just once. Around 40% of the sample belongs to the ten largest clones.

The TCR was taken from a human donor with aplastic anemia. The V gene is TRBV4-3 and the J gene is TRBJ1-2, with no confident D gene call. Sequenced input: sorted CD4+, CD8+, or CD8+CD57+ T cells (not recorded which) from PBMCs. The CDR3 has the sequence CASSQATDNYGYTF. The DNA sequence follows: TGCGCCAGCAGCCAGGCGACGGATAACTATGGCTACACCTTC.